Listed here are 23 T cell receptor beta chains from one sample, sequenced in a study of human T cells and chemical hapten exposure. Using its own MiXCR run on the RACE reads, TCRdb lists one record per CDR3 protein. Among about 380,000 distinct CDR3 sequences listed, approximately 5.1% were seen once. Regarding time point: patch test 1, 2 weeks after DPC sensitization. Indicated treatment: therapeutic diphenylcyclopropenone sensitization with weekly scalp DPC. The specimen was whole blood, collected in connection with sensitization to the hapten diphenylcyclopropenone (DPC). The receptor source for this set is a woman in her forties or fifties with alopecia areata. Some clones in this sample may be carry-over from other donors' samples.

The V gene is TRBV20-1, the J gene TRBJ2-7; perhaps TRBD2 as D (6 bases). Germline values: CDR1 DFQATT, CDR2 SNEGSKA (reference sequence). The ends were cut back, 6 bases at V and 4 bases at J, with 13 bases in the middle. The CDR3 runs 12 residues. CDR3 nucleotides: TGCAGTGCCCCGTTACGGGAGTACGAGCAGTACTTC. This sequence encodes CSAPLREYEQYF.

This clonotype has only a few counts. This rearrangement joins TRBV2 to TRBJ1-2; 12 positions match TRBD1. V was clipped by 7 bases and J by 6 bases; unmatched bases: 9. The CDR3 contains 15 residues. Germline V lookup: CDR1 SNHLY, CDR2 FYNNEI. DNA for the CDR3: TGTGCCAGCAATCGGGACAGGGGGCGTCCGGATGGCTACACCTTC. It is translated as CASNRDRGRPDGYTF.

This clonotype was recorded a few times. V usage is TRBV14 and J usage is TRBJ2-2; possibly TRBD2 for D (5 bases). CDR1 and CDR2 (germline): SGHDN, FVKESK. The CDR3 runs to 13 residues. Trimming took 2 bases from V and 7 from J, leaving 8 bases between them. CDR3 coding DNA: TGTGCCAGCAGCCAATGGGGAGTCGGGGAGCTGTTTTTT. Amino acids: CASSQWGVGELFF.

V usage is TRBV12-3 or TRBV12-4 and J usage is TRBJ2-1, with 12 bases aligning to TRBD2. J gave up 14 bases and V 3 bases, and 8 bases lay outside the gene matches. The CDR3 covers 14 residues. The CDR3 here is CASSLRTSGAREFF. The DNA of the CDR3 is TGTGCCAGCAGTTTGAGGACTAGCGGGGCTCGGGAGTTCTTC.

J is TRBJ2-7 and V is TRBV20-1; 7 nucleotides align to TRBD1. J gave up 6 bases and V 7 bases, and 6 bases lay outside the gene matches. This CDR3 comprises 11 residues. CDR1 and CDR2 from the germline V gene are DFQATT and SNEGSKA (reference sequence). CDR3 nucleotides: TGCAGTGTCTCAGGGGGTCTCGAGCAGTACTTC. Translating gives CSVSGGLEQYF.

This clonotype was seen once. The V gene is TRBV5-4, the J gene TRBJ1-2; TRBD1 aligns across 8 bases. CDR3 length: 14 residues. The V gene end was trimmed by 6 bases and the J gene end by 6 bases; junction bases not matched to a gene: 10. Germline loops: CDR1 SGHNT, CDR2 YYREEE (reference sequence). In nucleotides, the CDR3 is TGTGCCAGCATCCCTCCACAGGGGGAAGATGGCTACACCTTC. Its protein product is CASIPPQGEDGYTF.

A few counts support this clonotype. The rearrangement uses TRBV20-1 and TRBJ2-4, with 8 bases identical to TRBD1. The CDR3 is made up of 13 amino acids. The V gene's germline CDR1 is DFQATT and CDR2 SNEGSKA (reference sequence). Trimming took 5 bases from V and 5 from J; bases not matched to a gene: 5. The CDR3: CSAGQGAENIQYF. The CDR3 DNA reads as TGCAGTGCTGGACAGGGAGCAGAAAACATTCAGTACTTC.

This clonotype was recorded at least ten times. This chain links TRBV28 with TRBJ2-7; TRBD1 matches 8 bases. The junction had 4 bases not matched to a gene; V was cut back by 6 bases and J by 3 bases. Germline-derived CDR1 and CDR2 are MDHEN and SYDVKM. The CDR3 is 13 residues long. CDR3 amino acids: CASRRTGHYEQYF. The CDR3 region has the DNA TGTGCCAGCAGACGGACAGGGCACTACGAGCAGTACTTC.

This clonotype was seen at least ten times. J is TRBJ2-3 and V is TRBV7-9, with a weak D call TRBD1 (6 bases). Germline loops: CDR1 SEHNR, CDR2 FQNEAQ (reference sequence). V was pared by 6 bases and J by 0 bases, with 16 bases between. The length of the CDR3 is 16 residues. The CDR3 loop is CASRPNQGSSTDTQYF. CDR3 nucleotide sequence: TGTGCCAGCAGGCCAAACCAGGGGAGTAGCACAGATACGCAGTATTTT.

This clonotype was recorded at least ten times. Germline is not matched at one junction end, which may reflect a read error. The V gene is TRBV12-3 or TRBV12-4, the J gene TRBJ2-2, with D unresolved. The CDR3 covers 12 residues. The CDR3 is CASSSNPGELFF. The CDR3 coding sequence is TGTGCCAGCAGTTCGAACCCCGGGGAGCTGTTTTTT.

The sample holds a few counts of this clonotype. The V gene is TRBV29-1, the J gene TRBJ2-4; 8 nucleotides agree with TRBD1. The V gene's germline CDR1 is SQVTM and CDR2 ANQGSEA. The junction had 6 bases not matched to a gene; V was cut back by 6 bases and J by 2 bases. The CDR3 is 14 residues long. CDR3 sequence reads: CSVRQGLTKNIQYF. The CDR3 DNA follows: TGCAGCGTCCGACAGGGGCTCACCAAAAACATTCAGTACTTC.

This clonotype has a count of ten or more. J is TRBJ1-2 and V is TRBV12-3 or TRBV12-4, with 9 bases fitting TRBD1. The CDR3 runs 12 residues. Trimming cost V 10 bases and J 4 bases; bases outside gene matches: 4. The CDR3 sequence: CATGQGGYGYTF. The CDR3, as DNA: TGTGCCACGGGACAGGGAGGCTATGGCTACACCTTC.

There are many counts of this clonotype. The rearrangement joins TRBV7-8 to TRBJ2-4; possible D gene TRBD1, 6 bases. This CDR3 contains 17 residues. Germline CDR1 reads SGHVS; CDR2 reads FQNEAQ. V lost 1 base to trimming and J lost 4 bases, with 17 bases between them. The CDR3 loop is CASSLDRVGQRKNIQYF. Written as DNA, the CDR3 is TGTGCCAGCAGCTTAGACAGGGTGGGGCAAAGAAAAAACATTCAGTACTTC. The variable domain in full, with the rest retrieved from reference TRBV7-8 and TRBJ2-4, is GAGVSQSPRYKVAKRGQDVALRCDPISGHVSLFWYQQALGQGPEFLTYFQNEAQLDKSGLPSDRFFAERPEGSVSTLKIQRTQQEDSAVYLCASSLDRVGQRKNIQYFGAGTRLSVL.

This clonotype came up many times. The chain is built from TRBV7-2 and TRBJ2-6, with a possible D match to TRBD1 (6 bases). From germline, CDR1 is SGHTA and CDR2 FQGNSA. Trimming stripped 3 bases from V and 7 bases from J, with 7 bases between. This CDR3 has 13 residues. The chain's CDR3 is CASSFRGANVLTF. The CDR3 nucleotides read TGTGCCAGCAGCTTCAGGGGTGCCAACGTCCTGACTTTC.

Many counts were recorded for this clonotype. V is TRBV6-5 and J is TRBJ1-1, with D possibly TRBD1 on 5 matching bases. With 2 bases removed from V and 5 bases from J, the gap between germline ends came to 18 bases. In germline, CDR1 is MNHEY, CDR2 SVGAGI. This CDR3 comprises 16 residues. CDR3 in DNA: TGTGCCAGCAGTTACAAGGGGCTCGGGGCCGGAACTGAAGCTTTCTTT. Protein product: CASSYKGLGAGTEAFF.

The chain has TRBV15 and TRBJ1-5; D possibly corresponds to TRBD1 (5 bases). There are 15 residues in the CDR3. The germline V gene has CDR1 LNHNV and CDR2 YYDKDF (reference sequence). V lost 4 bases, J lost 7 bases, and 17 bases lay in between. The DNA for the CDR3 is TGTGCCACCAGCAACGCAGGACAAAAAGGACAGCCCCAGCATTTT. This codes for CATSNAGQKGQPQHF. Based on the CDR3 plus reference TRBV15 and TRBJ1-5, the full variable domain is DAMVIQNPRYQVTQFGKPVTLSCSQTLNHNVMYWYQQKSSQAPKLLFHYYDKDFNNEADTPDNFQSRRPNTSFCFLDIRSPGLGDTAMYLCATSNAGQKGQPQHFGDGTRLSIL.

The gene calls are TRBV7-2 and TRBJ2-6, with no clear D. Germline lookup yields CDR1 SGHTA and CDR2 FQGNSA. V lost 7 bases to trimming and J lost 4 bases, with 11 bases between them. The CDR3 loop spans 14 amino acids. Here the CDR3 DNA reads TGTGCCAGCACCCGCCTGGGAGGGGCCAACGTCCTGACTTTC. Protein product: CASTRLGGANVLTF.

CDR3 region: CASSVQGGPYEQYF. CDR3 DNA sequence: TGTGCCAGCAGCGTACAGGGAGGCCCCTACGAGCAGTACTTC. The genes are TRBV7-2 and TRBJ2-7; TRBD1 or TRBD2 may be the D gene (6 bases each). This CDR3 is built from 14 residues. Germline CDR1 SGHTA, CDR2 FQGNSA. V lost 5 bases and J 2 bases, leaving 13 bases between the germline ends.

This clonotype was seen at least ten times. V and J are TRBV7-9 and TRBJ1-1; 7 nucleotides align to TRBD1. CDR3 size: 14 residues. With V trimmed by 6 bases and J by 0 bases, 4 bases remained unmatched. CDR1 and CDR2 (germline): SEHNR, FQNEAQ (reference sequence). This CDR3 is CASRETGLNTEAFF. The CDR3, as DNA: TGTGCCAGCAGAGAGACAGGGCTGAACACTGAAGCTTTCTTT.

In this sample, this clonotype turned up a few times. CDR3 loop: CSASSGGSYEQYF. The CDR3 coding sequence is TGCAGTGCTAGCAGCGGGGGCTCCTACGAGCAGTACTTC. The chain recombines TRBV20-1 with TRBJ2-7; 8 bases are shared with TRBD2. Germline V gene sequence: CDR1 DFQATT, CDR2 SNEGSKA (reference sequence). The CDR3 runs 13 residues. The V gene end was trimmed by 3 bases and the J gene end by 0 bases; junction bases not matched to a gene: 1.

This clonotype was seen at least ten times. The V gene is TRBV7-6, the J gene TRBJ2-1, with 12 nucleotides matching TRBD2. CDR3 size: 18 residues. Germline V gives CDR1 SGHVS, CDR2 FNYEAQ. V lost 5 bases and J lost 0; bases outside the gene matches: 8. This CDR3 reads CASSPGASGGASYNEQFF. In DNA form, the CDR3 reads TGTGCCAGCAGCCCCGGGGCTAGCGGGGGGGCCTCCTACAATGAGCAGTTCTTC.

In this sample, this clonotype turned up many times. The chain links TRBV29-1 to TRBJ2-2; D is uncertain. Trimming removed 1 base at V and 5 bases at J, with 5 bases between. The CDR3 loop spans 12 amino acids. Germline V gives CDR1 SQVTM, CDR2 ANQGSEA. This CDR3 is CSVEGWTGELFF. Here the CDR3 DNA reads TGCAGCGTTGAAGGCTGGACCGGGGAGCTGTTTTTT.

V gene TRBV6-2 or TRBV6-3 combines with J gene TRBJ2-5, with a possible D match to TRBD2 (5 bases). The ends were cut back, 5 bases at V and 5 bases at J, with 24 bases in the middle. The CDR3 totals 17 residues. The germline CDR1 and CDR2 sequences are MNHEY and SVGEGT. CDR3 sequence reads: CASSTGLGSPTGETQYF. CDR3 coding DNA: TGTGCCAGCAGTACCGGCTTGGGGTCTCCCACGGGGGAGACCCAGTACTTC.